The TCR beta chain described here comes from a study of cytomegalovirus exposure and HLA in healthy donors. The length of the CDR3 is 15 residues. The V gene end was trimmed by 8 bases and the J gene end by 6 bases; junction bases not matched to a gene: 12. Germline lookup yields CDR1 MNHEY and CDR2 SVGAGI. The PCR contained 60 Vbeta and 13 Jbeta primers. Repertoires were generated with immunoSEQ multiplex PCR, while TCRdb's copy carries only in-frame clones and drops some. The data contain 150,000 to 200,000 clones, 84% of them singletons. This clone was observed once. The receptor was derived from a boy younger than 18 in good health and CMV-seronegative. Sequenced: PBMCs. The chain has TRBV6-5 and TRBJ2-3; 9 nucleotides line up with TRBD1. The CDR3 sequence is CASRPRTGVYDTQYF. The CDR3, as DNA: TGTGCCAGCCGACCCCGGACAGGGGTATACGATACGCAGTATTTT.